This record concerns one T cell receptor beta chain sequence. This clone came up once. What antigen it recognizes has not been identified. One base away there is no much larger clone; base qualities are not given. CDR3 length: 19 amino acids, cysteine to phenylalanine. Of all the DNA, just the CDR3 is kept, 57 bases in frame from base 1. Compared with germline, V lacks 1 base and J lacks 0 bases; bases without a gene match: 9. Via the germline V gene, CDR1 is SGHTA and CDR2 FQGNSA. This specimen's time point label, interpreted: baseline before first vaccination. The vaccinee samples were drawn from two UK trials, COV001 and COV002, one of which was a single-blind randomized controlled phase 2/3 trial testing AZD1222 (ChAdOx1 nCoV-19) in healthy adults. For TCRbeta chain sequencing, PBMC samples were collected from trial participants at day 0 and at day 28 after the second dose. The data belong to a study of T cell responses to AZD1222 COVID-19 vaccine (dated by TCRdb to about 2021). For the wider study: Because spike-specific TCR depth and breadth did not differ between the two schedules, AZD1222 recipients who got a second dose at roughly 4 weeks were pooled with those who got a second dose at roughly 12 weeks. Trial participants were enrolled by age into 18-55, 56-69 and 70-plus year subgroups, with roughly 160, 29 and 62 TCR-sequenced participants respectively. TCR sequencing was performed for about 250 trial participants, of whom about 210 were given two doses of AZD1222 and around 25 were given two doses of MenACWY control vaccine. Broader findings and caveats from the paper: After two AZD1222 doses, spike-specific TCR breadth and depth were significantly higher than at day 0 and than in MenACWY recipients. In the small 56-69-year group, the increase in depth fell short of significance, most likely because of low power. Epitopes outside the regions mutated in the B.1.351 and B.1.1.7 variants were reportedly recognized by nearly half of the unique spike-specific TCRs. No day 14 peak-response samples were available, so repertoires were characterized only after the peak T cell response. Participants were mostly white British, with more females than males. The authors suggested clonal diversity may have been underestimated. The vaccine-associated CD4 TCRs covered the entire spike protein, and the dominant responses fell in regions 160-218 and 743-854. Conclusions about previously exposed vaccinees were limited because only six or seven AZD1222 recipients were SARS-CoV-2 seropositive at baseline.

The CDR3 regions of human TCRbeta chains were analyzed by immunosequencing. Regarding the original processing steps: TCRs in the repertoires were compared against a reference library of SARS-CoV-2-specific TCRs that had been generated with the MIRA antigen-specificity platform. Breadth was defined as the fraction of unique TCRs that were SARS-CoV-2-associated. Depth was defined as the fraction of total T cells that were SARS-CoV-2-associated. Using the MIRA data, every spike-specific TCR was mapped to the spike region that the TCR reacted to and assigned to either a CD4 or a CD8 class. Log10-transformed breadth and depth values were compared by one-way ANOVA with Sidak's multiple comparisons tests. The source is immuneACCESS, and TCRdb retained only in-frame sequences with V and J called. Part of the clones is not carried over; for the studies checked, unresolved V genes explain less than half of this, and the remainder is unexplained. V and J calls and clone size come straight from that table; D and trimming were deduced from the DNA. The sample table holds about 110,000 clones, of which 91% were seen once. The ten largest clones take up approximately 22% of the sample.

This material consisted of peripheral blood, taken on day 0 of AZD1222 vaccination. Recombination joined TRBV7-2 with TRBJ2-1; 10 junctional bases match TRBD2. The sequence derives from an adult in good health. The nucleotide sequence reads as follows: TGTGCCAGCAGCTTAGGAATAGCGGGGGGCTCTAGCTCCTACAATGAGCAGTTCTTC. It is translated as CASSLGIAGGSSSYNEQFF.